This TCR beta chain emerged from a study of CD8 T cells in ankylosing spondylitis. Study-wide results and caveats: Disease-linked clones reportedly concentrated significantly in matched ankylosing spondylitis synovial fluid. CD8+ cells made up the disease-linked clones, which were relatively rare in peripheral blood.

By quantitative 5'-RACE with molecular barcodes, the TCR beta libraries were made. TCRdb reprocessed the 5' RACE reads via MiXCR and lists one record per CDR3 protein. The data contain 130,000 to 150,000 distinct CDR3 sequences, roughly 8.3% of them singletons. A note on this clonotype: Its antigen is as yet unknown.

With 7 bases clipped from V and 5 bases from J, the junction kept 11 bases outside the gene matches. The CDR3 contains 15 residues. The V and J genes are TRBV12-3 or TRBV12-4 and TRBJ1-1, with 9 bases matching TRBD1. Material for sequencing was synovial fluid, either unsorted or a sorted T cell fraction (not recorded which). The receptor was derived from a male donor with ankylosing spondylitis. CDR3 amino acids: CASTLTGGAGTEAFF. For the CDR3, the DNA is TGTGCCAGCACCCTAACAGGGGGCGCGGGAACTGAAGCTTTCTTT.